This T cell receptor (beta chain) was sequenced for a study of CD8+ T cells in alopecia areata. Whole-study results and caveats: Numerous expanded lesional clones remained in scalp and blood during tofacitinib. Among the 100 top clones, expanded CD8+ clones, like scalp clonality, were significantly decreased by tofacitinib.

Treatment in this sample: oral pan-JAK inhibitor, 5-10 mg twice daily. Reverse transcribed after extraction, RNA yielded cDNA as the sequencing template. This table comes from immunoSEQ multiplex PCR, and its TCRdb copy is limited to in-frame clones, with some not included. The sample contains around 100,000 clones, roughly 40% of which appear only once. As for this clone: Its antigen is unknown.

The sequence was obtained from a human donor with alopecia areata. Sequenced here: CD8+ T cells sorted from blood, sampled at week 24, from a patient treated with tofacitinib.

Here the CDR3 DNA reads TGTGCCAGCACCCAACCCTATGATACGCAGTATTTT. Encoded protein: CASTQPYDTQYF. The chain links TRBV7-9 to TRBJ2-3; D unresolved. The CDR3 length is 12 residues. The V end was cut by 7 bases, the J end by 6 bases, with 11 bases between. Per the germline V gene, CDR1 is SEHNR and CDR2 is FQNEAQ (reference sequence).